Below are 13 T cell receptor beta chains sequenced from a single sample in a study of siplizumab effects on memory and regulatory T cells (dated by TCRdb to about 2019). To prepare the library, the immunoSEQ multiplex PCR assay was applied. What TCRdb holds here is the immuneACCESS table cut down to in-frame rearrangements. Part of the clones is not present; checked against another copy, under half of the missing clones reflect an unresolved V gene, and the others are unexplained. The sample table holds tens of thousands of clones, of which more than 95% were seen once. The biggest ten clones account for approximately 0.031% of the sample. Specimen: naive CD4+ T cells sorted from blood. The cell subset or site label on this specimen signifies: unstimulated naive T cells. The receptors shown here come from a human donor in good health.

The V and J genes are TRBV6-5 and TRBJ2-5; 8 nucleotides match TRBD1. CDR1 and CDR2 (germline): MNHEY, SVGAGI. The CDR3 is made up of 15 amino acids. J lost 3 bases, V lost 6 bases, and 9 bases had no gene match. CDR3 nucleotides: TGTGCCAGCAGCCGGCCGGCAGGGGGCGAAGAGACCCAGTACTTC. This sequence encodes CASSRPAGGEETQYF.

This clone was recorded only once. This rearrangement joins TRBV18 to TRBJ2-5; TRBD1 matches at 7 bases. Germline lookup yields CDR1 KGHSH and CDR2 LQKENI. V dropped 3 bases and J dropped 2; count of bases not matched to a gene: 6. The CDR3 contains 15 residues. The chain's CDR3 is CASSPETGLQETQYF. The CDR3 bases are TGTGCCAGCTCACCGGAGACAGGGTTGCAAGAGACCCAGTACTTC.

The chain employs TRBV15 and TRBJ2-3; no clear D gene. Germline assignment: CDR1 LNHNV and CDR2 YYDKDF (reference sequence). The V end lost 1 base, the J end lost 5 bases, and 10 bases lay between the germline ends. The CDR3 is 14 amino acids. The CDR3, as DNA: TGTGCCACCAGCAGAGGGAAGGGCGTAGATACGCAGTATTTT. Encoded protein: CATSRGKGVDTQYF.

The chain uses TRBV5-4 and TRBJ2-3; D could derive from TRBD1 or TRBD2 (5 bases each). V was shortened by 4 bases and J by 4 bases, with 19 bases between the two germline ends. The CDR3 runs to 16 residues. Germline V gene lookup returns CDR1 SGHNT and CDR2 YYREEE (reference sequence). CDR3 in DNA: TGTGCCAGCAGCACCACCGGGACGGGAAAGGCAGATACGCAGTATTTT. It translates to CASSTTGTGKADTQYF.

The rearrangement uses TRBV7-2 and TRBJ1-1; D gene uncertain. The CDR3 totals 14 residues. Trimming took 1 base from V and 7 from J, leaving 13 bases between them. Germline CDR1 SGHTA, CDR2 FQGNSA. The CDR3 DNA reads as TGTGCCAGCAGCTTAGTACTAGCGGGAGTTGAAGCTTTCTTT. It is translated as CASSLVLAGVEAFF.

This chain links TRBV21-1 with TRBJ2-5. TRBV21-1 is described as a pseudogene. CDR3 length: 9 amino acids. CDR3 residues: CASLCKKYF. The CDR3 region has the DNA TGTGCCAGCCTGTGTAAGAAGTACTTC.

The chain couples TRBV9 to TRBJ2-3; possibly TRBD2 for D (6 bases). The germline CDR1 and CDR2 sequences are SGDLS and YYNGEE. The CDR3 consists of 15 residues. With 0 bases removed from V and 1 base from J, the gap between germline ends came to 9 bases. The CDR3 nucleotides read TGTGCCAGCAGCGTAGGTTGGGGGGGCACAGATACGCAGTATTTT. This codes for CASSVGWGGTDTQYF.

CDR3 residues: CASSKTGVSEQFF. The DNA for the CDR3 is TGTGCCAGCAGCAAGACAGGGGTGAGCGAGCAGTTCTTC. The V call is TRBV2, the J call TRBJ2-1, with 8 bases matching TRBD1. Germline trimming cut 6 bases from V and 10 bases from J; bases unmatched to any gene: 8. The CDR3 has 13 residues. Germline V gene sequence: CDR1 SNHLY, CDR2 FYNNEI.

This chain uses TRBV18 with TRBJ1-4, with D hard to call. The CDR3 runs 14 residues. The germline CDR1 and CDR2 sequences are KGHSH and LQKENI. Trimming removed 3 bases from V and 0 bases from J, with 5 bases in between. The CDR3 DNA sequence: TGTGCCAGCTCACCCCTCACAACTAATGAAAAACTGTTTTTT. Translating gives CASSPLTTNEKLFF.

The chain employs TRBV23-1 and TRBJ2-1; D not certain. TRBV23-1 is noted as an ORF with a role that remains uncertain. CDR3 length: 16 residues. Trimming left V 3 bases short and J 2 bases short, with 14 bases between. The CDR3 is CASSQDQQKTYNEQFF. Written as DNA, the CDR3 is TGCGCCAGCAGTCAGGATCAACAGAAAACCTACAATGAGCAGTTCTTC.

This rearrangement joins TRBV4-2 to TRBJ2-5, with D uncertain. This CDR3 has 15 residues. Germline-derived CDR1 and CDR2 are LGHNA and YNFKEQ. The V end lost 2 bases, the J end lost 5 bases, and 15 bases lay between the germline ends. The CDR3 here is CASSQQSSPSETQYF. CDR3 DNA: TGTGCCAGCAGCCAACAATCAAGCCCCTCGGAGACCCAGTACTTC.

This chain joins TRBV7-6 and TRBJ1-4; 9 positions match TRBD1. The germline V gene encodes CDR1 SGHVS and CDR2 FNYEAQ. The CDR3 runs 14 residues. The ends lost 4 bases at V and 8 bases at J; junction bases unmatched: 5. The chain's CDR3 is CASSSGQGGEKLFF. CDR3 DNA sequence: TGTGCCAGCAGCTCGGGACAGGGCGGAGAAAAACTGTTTTTT.

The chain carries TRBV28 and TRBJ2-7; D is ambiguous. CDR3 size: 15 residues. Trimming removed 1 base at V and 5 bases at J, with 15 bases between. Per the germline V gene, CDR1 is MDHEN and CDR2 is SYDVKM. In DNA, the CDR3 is TGTGCCAGCAGTTTATCCCGTATGTTGGGGAACGAGCAGTACTTC. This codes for CASSLSRMLGNEQYF.